These 25 T cell receptor beta chains were sequenced from one sample in a study of regulatory T cells in long-lasting Graves disease. The time point denotes: persistent/refractory GD, antithyroid drugs over 5 years with positive TRAb. PBMC RNA was the source of the TCR library. Construction of the TCR beta libraries employed iRepertoire HTBI primers in conjunction with Arm-PCR of CDR3 regions. TCRdb re-analysed the multiplex PCR reads in MiXCR, keeping a single row per CDR3 protein. The table includes hundreds of thousands of distinct CDR3 sequences, roughly a fifth detected once. Sequenced here: peripheral blood mononuclear cells (PBMCs), sampled when the disease was refractory, from a patient treated with antithyroid drugs. The receptors were sampled from a female donor with Graves disease.

V usage is TRBV9 and J usage is TRBJ2-5; unclear D gene. The CDR3 runs to 13 residues. Germline-derived CDR1 and CDR2 are SGDLS and YYNGEE. With 2 bases removed from V and 3 bases from J, the gap between germline ends came to 8 bases. CDR3: CASSVGQKETQYF. Here the CDR3 DNA reads TGTGCCAGCAGCGTGGGCCAGAAAGAGACCCAGTACTTC.

The chain joins TRBV7-6 to TRBJ2-7; TRBD2 aligns across 7 bases. V was clipped by 2 bases and J by 8 bases; unmatched bases: 6. CDR3 length: 13 residues. Germline-derived CDR1 and CDR2 are SGHVS and FNYEAQ. The CDR3 DNA follows: TGTGCCAGCAGCTTATTCGCGGGGGATAAGCAGTACTTC. It encodes CASSLFAGDKQYF.

This clonotype turned up a few times. The V and J genes are TRBV2 and TRBJ2-6; D is uncertain. The CDR3 consists of 15 residues. Deletions cut 6 bases from V and 0 bases from J, with 9 bases between. The germline CDR1 and CDR2 sequences are SNHLY and FYNNEI. DNA for the CDR3: TGTGCCAGCAGCGCGCACACCTCTGGGGCCAACGTCCTGACTTTC. Translation: CASSAHTSGANVLTF.

The chain recombines TRBV28 with TRBJ2-2, with D possibly TRBD1 on 5 matching bases. CDR1 and CDR2 from the germline V gene are MDHEN and SYDVKM. The CDR3 runs to 17 residues. V was cut by 3 bases and J by 0 bases, with 14 bases left in between. The CDR3 coding sequence is TGTGCCAGCAGTTTTTCCCCCGCGACAGCGAACACCGGGGAGCTGTTTTTT. Residues: CASSFSPATANTGELFF.

This clonotype was detected only a few times. This chain uses TRBV5-1 with TRBJ2-3; D is perhaps TRBD1 (6 bases). Trimming took 4 bases from V and 3 from J, leaving 9 bases between them. CDR3 size: 13 residues. The germline V gene has CDR1 SGHRS and CDR2 YFSETQ. CDR3 protein: CASSADRTDTQYF. The CDR3 DNA reads as TGCGCCAGCAGCGCGGACAGAACAGATACGCAGTATTTT.

This clonotype occurred a few times. The chain recombines TRBV19 with TRBJ1-6; TRBD1 matches at 7 bases. J lost 9 bases, V lost 10 bases, and 9 bases had no gene match. From germline, CDR1 is LNHDA and CDR2 SQIVND (reference sequence). The CDR3 spans 13 residues. The CDR3 reads CATAGGSSSPLHF. The CDR3 bases are TGTGCCACCGCAGGGGGATCAAGTTCACCCCTCCACTTT.

Points on this clonotype: Just one base apart from a much larger clone, this may be a read error. The rearrangement joins TRBV20-1 to TRBJ2-7; 12 bases align to TRBD2. This CDR3 contains 15 residues. Losses at the gene ends were 6 bases for V and 2 bases for J; bases not matched to a gene: 8. In germline, CDR1 is DFQATT, CDR2 SNEGSKA (reference sequence). CDR3 bases: TGCAGTGCCTCCAGGGGACTAGCGGGTACCTACGAGCAGTACTTC. It translates to CSASRGLAGTYEQYF.

This chain links TRBV5-6 with TRBJ1-6, with TRBD1 identical over 8 bases. From germline, CDR1 is SGHDT and CDR2 YYEEEE. Trimming took 0 bases from V and 10 from J; bases not matched to a gene: 3. The CDR3 has 14 residues. The chain's CDR3 is CASSLGRGLSPLHF. The CDR3 DNA reads as TGTGCCAGCAGCTTGGGCAGGGGGCTCTCACCCCTCCACTTT.

This clonotype was counted a few times. The chain uses TRBV5-1 and TRBJ1-1; D possibly corresponds to TRBD1 (6 bases). V lost 0 bases to trimming and J lost 3 bases, with 12 bases between them. The CDR3 covers 15 residues. The germline V gene encodes CDR1 SGHRS and CDR2 YFSETQ. This chain's CDR3 is CASSLGPGADTEAFF. The CDR3 DNA follows: TGCGCCAGCAGCTTGGGACCGGGGGCAGACACTGAAGCTTTCTTT.

This clonotype has at least ten counts. This clone may be a read error of a much larger clone one base away. V is TRBV27 and J is TRBJ2-5; D uncertain. The CDR3 spans 11 residues. The germline V gene has CDR1 MNHEY and CDR2 SMNVEV (reference sequence). The V end was cut by 7 bases, the J end by 5 bases, with 8 bases between. CDR3 protein: CASTLGETQYF. The CDR3 DNA reads as TGTGCCAGCACCCTGGGGGAGACCCAGTACTTC.

This clonotype occurred many times. The chain employs TRBV24-1 and TRBJ2-7; TRBD2 matches 7 bases. The CDR3 has 11 residues. V trimming: 7 bases; J trimming: 6 bases; junction bases outside the gene matches: 2. The germline V gene has CDR1 KGHDR and CDR2 SFDVKD. CDR3 loop: CATSWEGEQYF. DNA for the CDR3: TGTGCCACCAGCTGGGAGGGCGAGCAGTACTTC.

In its sample, this clonotype was seen a few times. The chain employs TRBV6-2 or TRBV6-3 and TRBJ2-2; 7 bases are shared with TRBD2. In germline, CDR1 is MNHEY, CDR2 SVGEGT. The CDR3 totals 19 residues. Germline trimming cut 4 bases from V and 0 bases from J; bases unmatched to any gene: 14. As DNA, the CDR3 is TGTGCCAGCAGTTCTCCCCGGTGGGAGGGCATAGCGAACACCGGGGAGCTGTTTTTT. Its translation is CASSSPRWEGIANTGELFF.

In its sample, this clonotype was seen many times. This rearrangement joins TRBV19 to TRBJ1-2, with no clear D. CDR1 is LNHDA and CDR2 is SQIVND in the germline V gene (reference sequence). Trimming shortened V by 6 bases and J by 4 bases, and 18 bases separated the two germline ends. The CDR3 extends over 15 amino acids. The CDR3, as DNA: TGTGCCAGTAGCCCCACGTTACCGCTTGGCTATGGCTACACCTTC. Protein sequence: CASSPTLPLGYGYTF.

A few counts support this clonotype. The chain carries TRBV19 and TRBJ1-5, with a possible D match to TRBD1 (6 bases). The V gene's germline CDR1 is LNHDA and CDR2 SQIVND (reference sequence). This CDR3 has 15 amino acids. Trimming removed 6 bases at V and 2 bases at J, with 14 bases between. Here the CDR3 DNA reads TGTGCCAGTAGCATGGGGGCGCAAGGCAATCAGCCCCAGCATTTT. Amino acid sequence: CASSMGAQGNQPQHF.

This chain uses TRBV11-2 with TRBJ2-7; 7 bases align to TRBD1. With 5 bases clipped from V and 6 bases from J, the junction kept 10 bases outside the gene matches. Germline V lookup: CDR1 SGHAT, CDR2 FQNNGV. The length of the CDR3 is 14 residues. The CDR3 loop is CASSQQTGDGEQYF. The DNA of the CDR3 is TGTGCCAGCAGCCAGCAAACAGGGGACGGCGAGCAGTACTTC.

This clonotype was picked up many times. CDR3 residues: CASINGGTRGEKLFF. The CDR3 DNA reads as TGTGCCAGCATCAATGGGGGGACAAGGGGTGAAAAACTGTTTTTT. The chain employs TRBV2 and TRBJ1-4; D is possibly TRBD1 (6 bases). The CDR3 sequence is 15 residues long. V was cut by 7 bases and J by 7 bases, with 19 bases left in between. Germline CDR1 is SNHLY and CDR2 is FYNNEI. The variable domain in full, completed from reference TRBV2 and TRBJ1-4, reads EPEVTQTPSHQVTQMGQEVILRCVPISNHLYFYWYRQILGQKVEFLVSFYNNEISEKSEIFDDQFSVERPDGSNFTLKIRSTKLEDSAMYFCASINGGTRGEKLFFGSGTQLSVL.

This chain uses TRBV7-6 with TRBJ2-3, with D perhaps matching TRBD1 or TRBD2 (6 bases each). Germline CDR1 is SGHVS and CDR2 is FNYEAQ. The CDR3 sequence is 18 residues long. The V gene lost 4 bases and the J gene lost 2 bases, with 22 bases spanning the gap. The CDR3 here is CASSSGRGGQIFTDTQYF. The CDR3 DNA is TGTGCCAGCAGCTCCGGGCGTGGGGGGCAGATTTTCACAGATACGCAGTATTTT.

This clonotype occurred a few times. This chain connects TRBV24-1 to TRBJ1-5, with D unresolved. CDR3 length: 15 amino acids. V lost 7 bases, J lost 4 bases, and 16 bases lay in between. In germline, CDR1 is KGHDR, CDR2 SFDVKD. CDR3 sequence (DNA): TGTGCCACCAGCCCCTCCGGGCCGAGGAATCAGCCCCAGCATTTT. As protein: CATSPSGPRNQPQHF.

Many counts were recorded for this clonotype. The chain joins TRBV6-1 to TRBJ1-1; 7 nucleotides match TRBD1. Germline V gene sequence: CDR1 MNHNS, CDR2 SASEGT. V gave up 6 bases and J gave up 3 bases; unmatched junction bases: 13. The CDR3 consists of 16 residues. Here the CDR3 reads CASSIIPGTVYTEAFF. CDR3 nucleotides: TGTGCCAGCAGCATCATTCCCGGGACAGTGTACACTGAAGCTTTCTTT.

This clonotype was seen at least ten times. The V call is TRBV10-3, the J call TRBJ2-7; 8 bases match TRBD1. Trimming at V came to 2 bases and at J to 0 bases, leaving 6 bases not matched to a gene. Per germline, CDR1 ENHRY and CDR2 SYGVKD. The CDR3 runs to 16 residues. As DNA, the CDR3 is TGTGCCATCAGTGAGCCACAGGGGGGATCCTCCTACGAGCAGTACTTC. Its translation: CAISEPQGGSSYEQYF.

This clonotype was recorded many times. The V call is TRBV6-1, the J call TRBJ2-5; possible D gene TRBD1, 6 bases. The CDR3 is 13 residues long. Looked up from germline, CDR1 is MNHNS and CDR2 is SASEGT. Trimming removed 8 bases at V and 6 bases at J, with 16 bases between. The DNA of the CDR3 is TGTGCCAGCTCCTTAAGCCAGGGGCAGACCCAGTACTTC. It is translated as CASSLSQGQTQYF.

This sequence joins TRBV27 and TRBJ1-1; 8 positions agree with TRBD1. The germline CDR1 and CDR2 sequences are MNHEY and SMNVEV (reference sequence). The CDR3 runs 15 residues. V was pared by 5 bases and J by 7 bases, with 12 bases of the junction left unmatched. The CDR3 here is CASSPDSTGALEAFF. CDR3 in DNA: TGTGCCAGCAGTCCCGACTCGACAGGGGCCCTTGAAGCTTTCTTT.

The chain links TRBV19 to TRBJ1-1; 7 bases align to TRBD1. Germline V gives CDR1 LNHDA, CDR2 SQIVND (reference sequence). The CDR3 runs 13 residues. V trimming: 6 bases; J trimming: 11 bases; junction bases outside the gene matches: 12. The CDR3 region is CASRGDRAGEAFF. CDR3 DNA: TGTGCCAGTAGAGGCGACAGGGCTGGTGAGGCTTTCTTT.

This clonotype appeared many times. The gene calls are TRBV7-9 and TRBJ1-1; D uncertain. The CDR3 is 14 amino acids. Germline CDR1 is SEHNR and CDR2 is FQNEAQ (reference sequence). Trimming pared 5 bases from V and 1 base from J, leaving 11 bases between. CDR3 residues: CASSKQTANTEAFF. The CDR3 DNA follows: TGTGCCAGCAGCAAACAGACTGCGAACACTGAAGCTTTCTTT.

This clonotype has ten or more counts. The V call is TRBV6-1, the J call TRBJ1-4; TRBD1 matches at 8 bases. The CDR3 consists of 14 residues. Germline CDR1 reads MNHNS; CDR2 reads SASEGT. The trim removed 10 bases at V and 7 bases at J, leaving 11 bases unmatched. CDR3 region: CAILSDRGGEKLFF. CDR3 DNA: TGTGCCATCCTCTCAGACAGGGGAGGTGAAAAACTGTTTTTT.